One sample yielded the 19 T cell receptor beta chains listed below, sequenced in a study of tumor-infiltrating lymphocytes in oesophageal squamous cell carcinoma. Using its own MiXCR run on the PCR reads, TCRdb lists one record per CDR3 protein. The sample carries about 12,000 distinct CDR3 sequences, approximately 50% recorded once. Sequencing was carried out using esophageal tumor tissue. The receptors come from a female donor with esophageal squamous cell carcinoma.

This clonotype was seen more than once but under ten times. This chain connects TRBV7-6 to TRBJ2-1; D perhaps matches TRBD2 (6 bases). This CDR3 has 13 amino acids. Trimming shortened V by 5 bases and J by 5 bases, and 10 bases separated the two germline ends. In germline, CDR1 is SGHVS, CDR2 FNYEAQ. Here the CDR3 reads CASSLGLNNEQFF. The DNA for the CDR3 is TGTGCCAGCAGCCTCGGACTAAACAATGAGCAGTTCTTC.

About this clonotype: This CDR3 fails to terminate in the conserved phenylalanine or tryptophan, so it likely reflects a read error. It is unclear where the CDR3 begins or ends on the DNA, so no DNA is shown, and the CDR3 is as TCRdb lists it. The CDR3 loop reads CASKKQGARGYGYTFGP. J is TRBJ2-3 and V is TRBV10-2; the D call in the table, TRBD1, was not verified against the DNA. Germline CDR1 and CDR2: WSHSY and SAAADI. The CDR3 is made up of 17 amino acids, end residues included.

This rearrangement joins TRBV19 to TRBJ2-4; maybe TRBD1 (5 bases). Trimming took off 0 bases at V and 1 base at J, with 13 bases between the two ends. The CDR3 sequence is 17 residues long. Germline V lookup: CDR1 LNHDA, CDR2 SQIVND (reference sequence). The CDR3 bases are TGTGCCAGTAGTATAGAATCTCAGGGAACTGCCAAAAACATTCAGTACTTC. This codes for CASSIESQGTAKNIQYF.

The chain employs TRBV6-8 and TRBJ2-3, with D tentatively TRBD1 (5 bases). The DNA end lines up better with TRBJ2-7; the J call may be wrong. CDR1 is MNHGY, CDR2 SAAAGT, per germline. The CDR3 consists of 17 residues. CDR3 DNA sequence: TGTGCCAGCAGTTCCGACCATCCGGACATGATAAAGGGCGAGCAGTACTTC. Protein sequence: CASSSDHPDMIKGEQYF.

The V gene is TRBV7-6, the J gene TRBJ2-3, with 8 nucleotides matching TRBD1. The DNA end is a closer match to TRBJ2-5, so the J assignment may be wrong. Germline V gene sequence: CDR1 SGHVS, CDR2 FNYEAQ. The CDR3 is made up of 14 amino acids. The CDR3 sequence: CASSTPGGVETQYF. CDR3 sequence (DNA): TGTGCCAGCAGCACTCCAGGGGGCGTGGAGACCCAGTACTTC.

V usage is TRBV27 and J usage is TRBJ1-2; D not certain. Germline V CDR1 and CDR2: MNHEY, SMNVEV (reference sequence). This CDR3 has 11 residues. The V end was cut by 6 bases, the J end by 7 bases, with 9 bases between. CDR3 loop: CASRGGGGYTF. Written as DNA, the CDR3 is TGTGCCAGCAGAGGCGGTGGTGGCTACACCTTC.

Only a few counts were recorded for this clonotype. V usage is TRBV7-3 and J usage is TRBJ2-5; no clear D gene. Germline V CDR1 and CDR2: SGHTA, FQGTGA. V lost 2 bases and J 2 bases, leaving 15 bases between the germline ends. The CDR3 is 16 amino acids. The CDR3 coding sequence is TGTGCCAGCAGCTTATCGAGACCGTCCCCTCAAGAGACCCAGTACTTC. Protein sequence: CASSLSRPSPQETQYF.

There are a few counts of this clonotype. CDR3 in amino acids: CASSSGGPETQYF. Written as DNA, the CDR3 is TGTGCCAGCAGCTCAGGGGGCCCAGAGACCCAGTACTTC. The rearrangement uses TRBV7-2 and TRBJ2-1; the match to TRBD1 covers 8 bases. The assigned J gene may be wrong: the sequence end matches TRBJ2-5 better. This CDR3 has 13 amino acids. The germline V gene has CDR1 SGHTA and CDR2 FQGNSA.

Notes on this clonotype: An end of the junction differs from the germline gene, which may be a read error. The chain is built from TRBV6-4 and TRBJ1-1, with D uncertain. This CDR3 spans 17 amino acids. Germline V gives CDR1 MRHNA, CDR2 SNTAGT. Written as DNA, the CDR3 is TGTGCCAGCAGTTACTCAACAGTGAGTTTTAGAGAAACTGAAGCTTTCTTT. Its translation is CASSYSTVSFRETEAFF.

This clonotype was detected many times. A clone one base away is much larger, so this may be a read error. The V call is TRBV5-4, the J call TRBJ2-7; tentatively, D is TRBD1 or TRBD2 (6 bases each). Germline V gene sequence: CDR1 SGHNT, CDR2 YYREEE (reference sequence). CDR3 length: 15 amino acids. Trimming shortened V by 4 bases and J by 7 bases, and 21 bases separated the two germline ends. The CDR3 DNA reads as TGTGCCAGCAGCCCAGGGGCGGGATATTACAATGAGCAGTACTTC. It encodes CASSPGAGYYNEQYF. Looking up the rest from reference TRBV5-4 and TRBJ2-7 gives the full variable domain: ETGVTQSPTHLIKTRGQQVTLRCSSQSGHNTVSWYQQALGQGPQFIFQYYREEENGRGNFPPRFSGLQFPNYSSELNVNALELDDSALYLCASSPGAGYYNEQYFGPGTRLTVT.

The chain joins TRBV7-2 to TRBJ1-2; 8 nucleotides align to TRBD1. Germline V lookup: CDR1 SGHTA, CDR2 FQGNSA. The CDR3 has 13 amino acids. The trim removed 5 bases at V and 6 bases at J, leaving 5 bases unmatched. DNA for the CDR3: TGTGCCAGCAGCCTTGGACAGGGTAATGGCTACACCTTC. It is translated as CASSLGQGNGYTF.

This clonotype was found many times. This chain joins TRBV11-2 and TRBJ2-7; D may be TRBD2 (5 bases). Gene TRBJ2-1 matches the end of the DNA better, so the J call may be wrong. The length of the CDR3 is 16 residues. In germline, CDR1 is SGHAT, CDR2 FQNNGV. The CDR3 sequence: CASSSNTGVSSYEQFF. The CDR3 nucleotides read TGTGCCAGCAGCTCCAATACCGGGGTTAGCTCCTACGAGCAGTTCTTC.

The gene calls are TRBV6-6 and TRBJ2-3, with D perhaps matching TRBD1 (5 bases). With 8 bases removed from V and 4 bases from J, the gap between germline ends came to 13 bases. The CDR3 is 13 amino acids. CDR1 is MNHNY and CDR2 is SVGAGI in the germline V gene (reference sequence). The DNA for the CDR3 is TGTGCCAGCTGGGGCGTAACGTCAGATACGCAGTATTTT. Translation: CASWGVTSDTQYF.

This clonotype turned up a few times. A read error may account for a junction end that differs from germline. The chain uses TRBV10-1 and TRBJ2-3, with D unclear. The CDR3 runs to 12 residues. Germline V gene lookup returns CDR1 WNHNN and CDR2 SYGVQD (reference sequence). Written as DNA, the CDR3 is TGTGCCAGCAGTTCGAACACAGATACGCAGTATTTT. It codes for CASSSNTDTQYF.

The V call is TRBV7-2, the J call TRBJ1-1, with D uncertain. This CDR3 is 13 amino acids long. The V end was cut by 5 bases, the J end by 8 bases, with 15 bases between. The germline gives CDR1 SGHTA, CDR2 FQGNSA. The CDR3 protein is CASSALVNGEAFF. The DNA of the CDR3 is TGTGCCAGCAGCGCCCTCGTTAACGGCGAAGCTTTCTTT.

The chain is built from TRBV6-6 and TRBJ2-3, with D hard to call. Germline assignment: CDR1 MNHNY and CDR2 SVGAGI (reference sequence). This CDR3 contains 15 residues. The germline V and J ends were trimmed by 7 bases and 0 bases, with 14 bases remaining between them. CDR3 protein: CASMSTISSTDTQYF. CDR3 coding DNA: TGTGCCAGCATGTCGACGATATCTAGCACAGATACGCAGTATTTT.

The V call is TRBV7-8, the J call TRBJ2-1; 8 bases map to TRBD1. The end of the DNA aligns better with TRBJ1-2, so the J call may be wrong. Germline-derived CDR1 and CDR2 are SGHVS and FQNEAQ. This CDR3 is 14 amino acids long. The CDR3 DNA reads as TGTGCCAGCAGCTTTGGGACAGGTTCCTATGGCTACACCTTC. Translating it yields CASSFGTGSYGYTF.

The CDR3 DNA is TGTGCCAGCAGCTTAATTGCAGGGATCGGGAACACTGAAGCTTTCTTT. Its protein product is CASSLIAGIGNTEAFF. This chain uses TRBV7-3 with TRBJ1-1; a possible D gene is TRBD1 (5 bases). The CDR3 consists of 16 residues. Germline V lookup: CDR1 SGHTA, CDR2 FQGTGA. V gave up 1 base and J gave up 1 base, with 13 bases separating them.

This clonotype was detected only once. CDR3 coding DNA: TGTGCCAGCAGCTACAGGACTAACACAGATACGCAGTATTTT. This codes for CASSYRTNTDTQYF. This chain joins TRBV7-2 and TRBJ2-3, with a possible D match to TRBD2 (6 bases). Per germline, CDR1 SGHTA and CDR2 FQGNSA. The CDR3 loop spans 14 amino acids. V was shortened by 4 bases and J by 2 bases, with 10 bases between the two germline ends.